Listed here is a single T cell receptor beta chain. The antigen is unknown. At one end, the junction sequence differs from germline, possibly due to a read error. Joint extraction of RNA and DNA used roughly 20-33 mg of bulk tissue that was unsorted. Surgeons treated the primary liver carcinoma of the patients by surgical resection. Viable tumor cells exceeded 90% in all tumor samples. The data belong to a study of tumor-infiltrating lymphocytes in primary liver carcinoma. Regarding the study as a whole: Found in all five tumor regions were only about 7-24% of top clones.

With roughly 0.5 ug total RNA as template and a constant-region primer, TCR beta cDNA was made. Libraries covering TCR beta were generated through three nested multiplex PCR rounds (using a slightly modified ARM-PCR). Investigators reported that the first two PCR rounds, at roughly 10 cycles each, used TRBV1-TRBV30 forward primers with a C-beta reverse primer. TCRdb passed the multiplex PCR reads through MiXCR, listing each CDR3 protein once. The sample lists approximately 100,000 distinct CDR3 sequences, 65% to 75% seen once, with around 10% in the top ten. Germline V CDR1 and CDR2: LGHNA, YNFKEQ. CDR3 length equals 17 residues.

The sequence was obtained from a woman aged 60-70 years with primary liver carcinoma and hepatitis B virus infection. The sequenced sample consisted of liver tumor tissue from sampling region 2. Documented subset: tumor region T2, inferior pole. The chain employs TRBV4-2 and TRBJ1-3; D is unresolved. The CDR3 DNA reads TGTGCCAGCAGCCAAGATCCGGCCAGACGCTCTGGAAGCACCATATATTTT. It codes for CASSQDPARRSGSTIYF.